This is a list of T cell receptor beta chains from one sample in a study of T-cell reconstitution after alpha-beta-depleted transplantation in children. One entry per CDR3 protein results from TCRdb running MiXCR on the PCR reads. The table has 600,000 to 800,000 distinct CDR3 sequences, around 13% seen once. Sequenced material: PBMCs, taken before TCRalphabeta/CD19-depleted stem cell transplant. These TCRs come from a girl aged 2 to 10 with congenital amegakaryocytic thrombocytopenia, due to receive a stem cell transplant. CDR3s include the opening cysteine and the closing phenylalanine or tryptophan. The order of the fields is V gene, J gene, clone size, D gene, CDR3 protein, CDR3 DNA. The D gene is left open where the match is weak. A row's size may be missing; if present it is once, few, many or a size class.

V gene: TRBV24-1
J gene: TRBJ1-5
clone size: few
D gene: TRBD1
CDR3 protein: CATSELTGNQPQHF
CDR3 DNA: TGTGCCACCAGTGAGTTGACAGGGAATCAGCCCCAGCATTTT

V gene: TRBV12-3/TRBV12-4
J gene: TRBJ2-1
clone size: many
D gene: -
CDR3 protein: CASSRDARNEQFF
CDR3 DNA: TGTGCCAGCAGTCGGGACGCCCGGAATGAGCAGTTCTTC

V gene: TRBV10-3
J gene: TRBJ1-4
clone size: many
D gene: -
CDR3 protein: CATAPGNEKLFF
CDR3 DNA: TGTGCCACGGCTCCGGGTAATGAAAAACTGTTTTTT

V gene: TRBV4-1
J gene: TRBJ2-6
clone size: few
D gene: -
CDR3 protein: CASSQDVRPLSGANVLTF
CDR3 DNA: TGCGCCAGCAGCCAAGATGTTCGGCCGCTCTCTGGGGCCAACGTCCTGACTTTC

V gene: TRBV7-2
J gene: TRBJ2-7
clone size: few
D gene: -
CDR3 protein: CASSLGGRSSYEQYF
CDR3 DNA: TGTGCCAGCAGCTTAGGGGGCCGGAGCTCCTACGAGCAGTACTTC

V gene: TRBV20-1
J gene: TRBJ2-1
clone size: many
D gene: TRBD2
CDR3 protein: CSASLGVAGGDEQFF
CDR3 DNA: TGCAGTGCTAGCCTCGGGGTAGCCGGGGGGGATGAGCAGTTCTTC

V gene: TRBV28
J gene: TRBJ2-1
clone size: -
D gene: -
CDR3 protein: CASSYILGQQHNEQFF
CDR3 DNA: TGTGCCAGCAGTTACATATTGGGTCAGCAACACAATGAGCAGTTCTTC

V gene: TRBV10-3
J gene: TRBJ2-2
clone size: -
D gene: TRBD2
CDR3 protein: CAAGLAENTGELFF
CDR3 DNA: TGTGCCGCTGGACTAGCGGAAAACACCGGGGAGCTGTTTTTT

V gene: TRBV28
J gene: TRBJ2-5
clone size: many
D gene: -
CDR3 protein: CASSLIGTGPQETQYF
CDR3 DNA: TGTGCCAGCAGTTTGATTGGAACGGGACCTCAAGAGACCCAGTACTTC

V gene: TRBV12-3/TRBV12-4
J gene: TRBJ1-3
clone size: many
D gene: -
CDR3 protein: CASTIRSGGTIYF
CDR3 DNA: TGTGCCAGCACCATCCGGTCCGGCGGCACCATATATTTT

V gene: TRBV6-1
J gene: TRBJ2-1
clone size: many
D gene: TRBD2
CDR3 protein: CASHTITSGKHNEQFF
CDR3 DNA: TGTGCCAGCCACACAATCACTAGCGGGAAACACAATGAGCAGTTCTTC

V gene: TRBV20-1
J gene: TRBJ1-3
clone size: many
D gene: -
CDR3 protein: CSARASGNTIYF
CDR3 DNA: TGCAGTGCTCGTGCCTCTGGAAACACCATATATTTT

V gene: TRBV3-1
J gene: TRBJ2-5
clone size: -
D gene: TRBD2
CDR3 protein: CASSQAKWTSGETQYF
CDR3 DNA: TGTGCCAGCAGCCAAGCAAAATGGACTAGCGGAGAGACCCAGTACTTC

V gene: TRBV18
J gene: TRBJ1-1
clone size: -
D gene: TRBD1
CDR3 protein: CASSPPDRTGSGTEAFF
CDR3 DNA: TGTGCCAGCTCACCGCCAGACAGGACAGGATCGGGCACTGAAGCTTTCTTT

V gene: TRBV24-1
J gene: TRBJ2-5
clone size: many
D gene: -
CDR3 protein: CATSGHPVETQYF
CDR3 DNA: TGTGCCACCTCGGGACATCCAGTGGAGACCCAGTACTTC

V gene: TRBV25-1
J gene: TRBJ2-1
clone size: few
D gene: -
CDR3 protein: CASSVDRFGYEQFF
CDR3 DNA: TGTGCCAGCAGTGTGGACAGATTCGGTTATGAGCAGTTCTTC

V gene: TRBV20-1
J gene: TRBJ1-1
clone size: -
D gene: -
CDR3 protein: CSASSRKQAFF
CDR3 DNA: TGCAGTGCTAGCAGTCGCAAACAGGCTTTCTTT

V gene: TRBV6-2/TRBV6-3
J gene: TRBJ1-6
clone size: many
D gene: -
CDR3 protein: CASSFPADSPLHF
CDR3 DNA: TGTGCCAGCAGTTTCCCTGCGGATTCACCCCTCCACTTT

V gene: TRBV12-3/TRBV12-4
J gene: TRBJ2-5
clone size: few
D gene: -
CDR3 protein: CASSERVLSRNSF
CDR3 DNA: TGTGCCAGCAGCGAAAGAGTTCTCAGTCGGAATTCCTTC

V gene: TRBV12-3/TRBV12-4
J gene: TRBJ2-5
clone size: -
D gene: -
CDR3 protein: CASSFRDETQYF
CDR3 DNA: TGTGCCAGCAGTTTCAGGGATGAGACCCAGTACTTC

V gene: TRBV20-1
J gene: TRBJ1-2
clone size: many
D gene: -
CDR3 protein: CSAPGTVLFYGYTF
CDR3 DNA: TGCAGTGCCCCAGGGACCGTACTTTTCTATGGCTACACCTTC

V gene: TRBV20-1
J gene: TRBJ2-7
clone size: -
D gene: TRBD2
CDR3 protein: CSARREFYEQYF
CDR3 DNA: TGCAGTGCTAGGCGGGAGTTCTACGAGCAGTACTTC

V gene: TRBV5-1
J gene: TRBJ1-6
clone size: many
D gene: -
CDR3 protein: CASSLDLSLGSPLHF
CDR3 DNA: TGCGCCAGCAGCTTGGATCTCTCTTTGGGGTCACCCCTCCACTTT

V gene: TRBV10-3
J gene: TRBJ1-1
clone size: many
D gene: -
CDR3 protein: CAISEVPYTEAFF
CDR3 DNA: TGTGCCATCAGTGAAGTACCCTACACTGAAGCTTTCTTT

V gene: TRBV12-3/TRBV12-4
J gene: TRBJ2-1
clone size: few
D gene: -
CDR3 protein: CASRGAVGPLHEQFF
CDR3 DNA: TGTGCCAGCAGGGGAGCGGTAGGTCCCCTACATGAGCAGTTCTTC

V gene: TRBV20-1
J gene: TRBJ2-3
clone size: many
D gene: -
CDR3 protein: CSASSSDYASTDTQYF
CDR3 DNA: TGCAGTGCTAGTAGTTCGGACTACGCTAGCACAGATACGCAGTATTTT

V gene: TRBV27
J gene: TRBJ2-5
clone size: many
D gene: TRBD1
CDR3 protein: CASMQDRAETQYF
CDR3 DNA: TGTGCCAGCATGCAAGACAGGGCCGAGACCCAGTACTTC

V gene: TRBV7-2
J gene: TRBJ2-1
clone size: many
D gene: TRBD2
CDR3 protein: CASSLLADSYNEQFF
CDR3 DNA: TGTGCCAGCAGCTTGCTAGCGGACTCCTACAATGAGCAGTTCTTC

V gene: TRBV5-1
J gene: TRBJ2-3
clone size: few
D gene: TRBD1
CDR3 protein: CASSEPGGADTQYF
CDR3 DNA: TGCGCCAGCAGCGAACCAGGGGGCGCAGATACGCAGTATTTT

V gene: TRBV5-4
J gene: TRBJ1-4
clone size: many
D gene: TRBD1
CDR3 protein: CASSLTPGTGNEKLFF
CDR3 DNA: TGTGCCAGCAGCTTAACTCCCGGGACAGGGAATGAAAAACTGTTTTTT

V gene: TRBV28
J gene: TRBJ2-7
clone size: -
D gene: -
CDR3 protein: CASSLEGTPGDEQYF
CDR3 DNA: TGTGCCAGCAGTTTAGAGGGGACACCGGGCGACGAGCAGTACTTC

V gene: TRBV7-9
J gene: TRBJ2-1
clone size: -
D gene: -
CDR3 protein: CASTFIPGLTNEQFF
CDR3 DNA: TGTGCCAGCACCTTCATCCCAGGTCTAACCAATGAGCAGTTCTTC

V gene: TRBV12-3/TRBV12-4
J gene: TRBJ2-7
clone size: many
D gene: TRBD2
CDR3 protein: CASSLGTSGKYEQYF
CDR3 DNA: TGTGCCAGCAGTCTCGGGACTAGCGGCAAATACGAGCAGTACTTC

V gene: TRBV7-9
J gene: TRBJ1-2
clone size: -
D gene: -
CDR3 protein: CASSLLGGNYGYTF
CDR3 DNA: TGTGCCAGCAGCTTACTTGGAGGGAACTATGGCTACACCTTC

V gene: TRBV5-1
J gene: TRBJ2-7
clone size: few
D gene: TRBD1
CDR3 protein: CASSNRDRWYEQYF
CDR3 DNA: TGCGCCAGCAGCAACCGGGACAGGTGGTACGAGCAGTACTTC

V gene: TRBV19
J gene: TRBJ2-1
clone size: -
D gene: TRBD2
CDR3 protein: CASSIIGAGAYNEQFF
CDR3 DNA: TGTGCCAGTAGTATCATAGGAGCGGGAGCCTACAATGAGCAGTTCTTC

V gene: TRBV20-1
J gene: TRBJ1-5
clone size: -
D gene: -
CDR3 protein: CSARRGGRPQHF
CDR3 DNA: TGCAGTGCTAGAAGGGGAGGTCGGCCCCAGCATTTT